This TCR beta chain originates from a study of T cell repertoires in cytomegalovirus infection. In the study overall: Recently identified HLA-C-restricted and well-studied HLA-B-restricted CMV epitopes were used.

TCRdb used MiXCR to reprocess the reads, holding one entry per CDR3 protein. The sample carries about 27,000 distinct CDR3 sequences, about 19% recorded once. V shed 3 bases and J shed 3 bases, with 8 bases lying between them. The V gene's germline CDR1 is DFQATT and CDR2 SNEGSKA (reference sequence). This CDR3 contains 13 residues. Turning to this clonotype: Its matching antigen is unknown.

This receptor was identified in a human donor in good health (CMV status not recorded). Some clones in this sample may be carry-over from other donors' samples. The chain has TRBV20-1 and TRBJ1-4, with unresolved D. Sequences were derived from CD8+ T cells from cultured PBMCs, sampled from culture after CMV antigen stimulation. The CDR3 is CSARTNPNEKLFF. In nucleotides, the CDR3 is TGCAGTGCTAGGACAAATCCTAATGAAAAACTGTTTTTT.